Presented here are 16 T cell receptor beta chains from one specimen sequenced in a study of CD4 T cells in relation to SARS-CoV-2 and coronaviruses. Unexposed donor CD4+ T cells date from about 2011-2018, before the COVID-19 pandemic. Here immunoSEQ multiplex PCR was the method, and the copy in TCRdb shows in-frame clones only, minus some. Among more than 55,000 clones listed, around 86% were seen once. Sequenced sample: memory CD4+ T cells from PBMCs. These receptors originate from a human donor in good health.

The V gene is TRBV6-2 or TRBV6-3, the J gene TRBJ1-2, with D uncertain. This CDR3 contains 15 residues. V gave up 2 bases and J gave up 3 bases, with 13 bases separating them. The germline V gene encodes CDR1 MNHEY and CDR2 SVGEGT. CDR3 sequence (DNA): TGTGCCAGCAGTTACGGGCCCTTATGGCACTATGGCTACACCTTC. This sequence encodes CASSYGPLWHYGYTF.

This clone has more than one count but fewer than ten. The CDR3 coding sequence is TGTGCCAGCAGTTACTCTTTCACGGGAAGGGACGAGCAGTACTTC. Its translation is CASSYSFTGRDEQYF. The chain couples TRBV6-5 to TRBJ2-7; perhaps TRBD2 as D (5 bases). The length of the CDR3 is 15 residues. Germline CDR1 MNHEY, CDR2 SVGAGI. Trimming removed 0 bases from V and 5 bases from J, with 14 bases in between.

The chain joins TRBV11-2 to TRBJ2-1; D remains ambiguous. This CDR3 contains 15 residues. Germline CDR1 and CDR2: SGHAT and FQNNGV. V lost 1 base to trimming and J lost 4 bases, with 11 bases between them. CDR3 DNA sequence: TGTGCCAGCAGCTTAGGCCCCGGACCTTACAATGAGCAGTTCTTC. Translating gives CASSLGPGPYNEQFF.

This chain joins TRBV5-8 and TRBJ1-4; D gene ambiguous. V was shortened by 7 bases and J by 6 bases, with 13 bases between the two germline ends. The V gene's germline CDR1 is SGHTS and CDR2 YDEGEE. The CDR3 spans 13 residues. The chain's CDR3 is CASGTRTDEKLFF. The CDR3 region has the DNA TGTGCCAGCGGCACTCGGACCGATGAAAAACTGTTTTTT.

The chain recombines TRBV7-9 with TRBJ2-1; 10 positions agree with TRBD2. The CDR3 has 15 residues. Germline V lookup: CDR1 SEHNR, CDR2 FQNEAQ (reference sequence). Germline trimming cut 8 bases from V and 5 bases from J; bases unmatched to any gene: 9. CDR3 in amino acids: CASGSKREGHNEQFF. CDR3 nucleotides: TGTGCCAGCGGAAGCAAGCGGGAGGGTCACAATGAGCAGTTCTTC.

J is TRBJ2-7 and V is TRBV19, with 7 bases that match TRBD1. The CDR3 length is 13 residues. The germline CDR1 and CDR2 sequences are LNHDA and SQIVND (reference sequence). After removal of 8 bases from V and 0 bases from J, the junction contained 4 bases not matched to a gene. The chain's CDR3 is CASQQGSSYEQYF. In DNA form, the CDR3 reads TGTGCCAGTCAACAGGGGAGCTCCTACGAGCAGTACTTC. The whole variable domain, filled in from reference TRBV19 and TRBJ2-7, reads DGGITQSPKYLFRKEGQNVTLSCEQNLNHDAMYWYRQDPGQGLRLIYYSQIVNDFQKGDIAEGYSVSREKKESFPLTVTSAQKNPTAFYLCASQQGSSYEQYFGPGTRLTVT.

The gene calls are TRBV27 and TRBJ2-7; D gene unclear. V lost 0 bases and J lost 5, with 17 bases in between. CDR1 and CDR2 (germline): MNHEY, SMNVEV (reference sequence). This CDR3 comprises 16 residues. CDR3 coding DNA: TGTGCCAGCAGTTTATCGCTGACACGGACGGCCCACGAGCAGTACTTC. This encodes CASSLSLTRTAHEQYF.

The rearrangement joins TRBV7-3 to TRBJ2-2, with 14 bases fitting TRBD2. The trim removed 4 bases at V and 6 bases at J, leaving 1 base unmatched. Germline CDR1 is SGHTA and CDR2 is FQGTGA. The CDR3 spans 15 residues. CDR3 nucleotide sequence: TGTGCCAGCAGCTCGGGACTAGCGGGAGCCGGGGAGCTGTTTTTT. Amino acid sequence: CASSSGLAGAGELFF.

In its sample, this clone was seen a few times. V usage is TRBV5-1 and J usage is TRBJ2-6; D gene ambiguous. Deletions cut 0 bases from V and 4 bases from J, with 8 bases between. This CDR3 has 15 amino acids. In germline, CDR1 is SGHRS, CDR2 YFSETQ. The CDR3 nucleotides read TGCGCCAGCAGCTTGGCGACGCGCGGGGCCAACGTCCTGACTTTC. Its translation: CASSLATRGANVLTF.

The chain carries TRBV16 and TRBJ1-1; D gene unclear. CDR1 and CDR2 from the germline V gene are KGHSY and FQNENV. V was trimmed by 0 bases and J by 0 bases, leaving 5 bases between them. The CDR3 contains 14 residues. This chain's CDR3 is CASSQSRMNTEAFF. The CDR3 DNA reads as TGTGCCAGCAGCCAATCCCGGATGAACACTGAAGCTTTCTTT. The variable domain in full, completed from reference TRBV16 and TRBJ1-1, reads GEEVAQTPKHLVRGEGQKAKLYCAPIKGHSYVFWYQQVLKNEFKFLISFQNENVFDETGMPKERFSAKCLPNSPCSLEIQATKLEDSAVYFCASSQSRMNTEAFFGQGTRLTVV.

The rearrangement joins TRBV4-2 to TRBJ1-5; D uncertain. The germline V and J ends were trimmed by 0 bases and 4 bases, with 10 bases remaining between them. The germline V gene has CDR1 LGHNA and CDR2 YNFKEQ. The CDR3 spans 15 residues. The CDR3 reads CASSQEPAPNQPQHF. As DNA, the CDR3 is TGTGCCAGCAGCCAAGAGCCAGCGCCTAATCAGCCCCAGCATTTT.

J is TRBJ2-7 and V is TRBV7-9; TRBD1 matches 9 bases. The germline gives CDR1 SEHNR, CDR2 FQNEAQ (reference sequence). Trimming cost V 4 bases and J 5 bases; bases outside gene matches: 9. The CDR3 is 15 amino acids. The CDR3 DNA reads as TGTGCCAGCAGCTCCGCGGACAGGGGAACCCACGAGCAGTACTTC. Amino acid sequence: CASSSADRGTHEQYF.

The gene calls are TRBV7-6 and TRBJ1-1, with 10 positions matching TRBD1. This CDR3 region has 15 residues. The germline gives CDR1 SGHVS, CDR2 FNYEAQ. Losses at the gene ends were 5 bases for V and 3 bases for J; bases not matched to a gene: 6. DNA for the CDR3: TGTGCCAGCAGCCTGACCGGGACAGGGGACACTGAAGCTTTCTTT. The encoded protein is CASSLTGTGDTEAFF.

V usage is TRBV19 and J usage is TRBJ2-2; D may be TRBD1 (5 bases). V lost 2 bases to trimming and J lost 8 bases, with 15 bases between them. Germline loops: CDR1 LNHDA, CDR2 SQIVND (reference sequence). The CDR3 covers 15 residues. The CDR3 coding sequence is TGTGCCAGTAGTATACCTAACTATGGGGCAGGGGAGCTGTTTTTT. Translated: CASSIPNYGAGELFF.

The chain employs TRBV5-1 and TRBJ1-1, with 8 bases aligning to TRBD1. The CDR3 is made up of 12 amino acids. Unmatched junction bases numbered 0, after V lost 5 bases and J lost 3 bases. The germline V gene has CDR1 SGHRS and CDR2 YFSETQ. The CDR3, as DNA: TGCGCCAGCAGGACAGGGGACACTGAAGCTTTCTTT. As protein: CASRTGDTEAFF.

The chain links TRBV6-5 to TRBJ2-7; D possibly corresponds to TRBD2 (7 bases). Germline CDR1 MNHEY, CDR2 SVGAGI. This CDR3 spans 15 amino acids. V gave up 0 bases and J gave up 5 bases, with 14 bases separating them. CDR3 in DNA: TGTGCCAGCAGTTACTCCCCCCAGGGGAGGGACGAGCAGTACTTC. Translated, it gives CASSYSPQGRDEQYF.